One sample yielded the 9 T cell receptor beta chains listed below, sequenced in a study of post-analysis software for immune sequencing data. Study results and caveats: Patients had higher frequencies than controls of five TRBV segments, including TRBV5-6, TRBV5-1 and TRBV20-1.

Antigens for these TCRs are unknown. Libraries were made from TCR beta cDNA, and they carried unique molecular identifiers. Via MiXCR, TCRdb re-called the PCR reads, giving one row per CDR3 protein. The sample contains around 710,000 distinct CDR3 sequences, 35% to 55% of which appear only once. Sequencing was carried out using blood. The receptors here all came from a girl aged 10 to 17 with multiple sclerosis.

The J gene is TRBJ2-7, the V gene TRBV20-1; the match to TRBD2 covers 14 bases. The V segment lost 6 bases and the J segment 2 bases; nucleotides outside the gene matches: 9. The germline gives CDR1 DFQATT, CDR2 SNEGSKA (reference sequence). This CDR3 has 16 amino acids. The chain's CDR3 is CSATGTSGSEAYEQYF. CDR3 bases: TGCAGTGCCACCGGGACTAGCGGGAGCGAAGCCTACGAGCAGTACTTC.

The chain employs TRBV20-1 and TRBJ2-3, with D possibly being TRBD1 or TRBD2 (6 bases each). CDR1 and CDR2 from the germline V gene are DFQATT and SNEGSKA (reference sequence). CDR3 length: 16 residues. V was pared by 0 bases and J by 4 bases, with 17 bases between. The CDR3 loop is CSARDRGALPPDTQYF. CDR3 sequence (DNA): TGCAGTGCTAGAGATAGGGGGGCTTTGCCACCAGATACGCAGTATTTT.

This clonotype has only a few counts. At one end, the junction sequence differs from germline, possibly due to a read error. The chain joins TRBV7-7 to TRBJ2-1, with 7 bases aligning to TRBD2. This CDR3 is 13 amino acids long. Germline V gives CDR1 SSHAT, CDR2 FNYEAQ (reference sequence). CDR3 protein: CASSLELALEQFF. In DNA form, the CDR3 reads TGTGCTAGCAGCTTGGAACTAGCGCTTGAGCAGTTCTTC. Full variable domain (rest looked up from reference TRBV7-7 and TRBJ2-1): GAGVSQSPRYKVTKRGQDVTLRCDPISSHATLYWYQQALGQGPEFLTYFNYEAQPDKSGLPSDRFSAERPEGSISTLTIQRTEQRDSAMYRCASSLELALEQFFGPGTRLTVL.

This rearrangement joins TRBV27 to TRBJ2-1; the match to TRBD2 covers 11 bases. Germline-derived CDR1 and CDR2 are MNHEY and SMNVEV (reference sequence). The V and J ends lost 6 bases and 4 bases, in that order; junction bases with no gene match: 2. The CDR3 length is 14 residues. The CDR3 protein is CASRGTSGYNEQFF. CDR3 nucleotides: TGTGCCAGCAGGGGGACTAGCGGTTACAATGAGCAGTTCTTC.

DNA of the CDR3: TGTGCTAGTGGTTCGGACCCCGGGGGGAACACTGAAGCTTTCTTT. As protein: CASGSDPGGNTEAFF. The chain uses TRBV12-5 and TRBJ1-1, with D perhaps matching TRBD1 (5 bases). The CDR3 is made up of 15 amino acids. Trimming removed 4 bases at V and 1 base at J, with 13 bases between. CDR1 LGHNT and CDR2 FRNRAP come from the germline V gene.

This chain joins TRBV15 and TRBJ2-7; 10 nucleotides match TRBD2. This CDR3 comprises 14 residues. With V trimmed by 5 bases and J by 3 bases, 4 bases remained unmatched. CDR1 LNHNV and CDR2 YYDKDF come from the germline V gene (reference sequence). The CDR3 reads CATSLRTSGYEQYF. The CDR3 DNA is TGTGCCACCAGCCTACGGACTAGCGGCTACGAGCAGTACTTC.

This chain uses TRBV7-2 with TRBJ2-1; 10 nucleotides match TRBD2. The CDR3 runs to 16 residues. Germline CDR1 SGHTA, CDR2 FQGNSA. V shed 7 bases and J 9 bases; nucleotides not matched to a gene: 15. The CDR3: CASTLGSSGSWGEQFF. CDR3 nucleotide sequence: TGTGCCAGCACCCTAGGGTCTAGCGGGAGTTGGGGTGAGCAGTTCTTC.

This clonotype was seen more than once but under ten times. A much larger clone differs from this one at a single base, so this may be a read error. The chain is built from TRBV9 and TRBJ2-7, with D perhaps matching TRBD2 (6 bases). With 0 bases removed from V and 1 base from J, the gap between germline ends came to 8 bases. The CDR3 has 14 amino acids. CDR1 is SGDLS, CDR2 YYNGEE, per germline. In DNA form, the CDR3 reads TGTGCCAGCAGCGTAGCTAGCGAGTCCTACGAGCAGTACTTC. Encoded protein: CASSVASESYEQYF. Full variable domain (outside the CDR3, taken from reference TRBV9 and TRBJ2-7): DSGVTQTPKHLITATGQRVTLRCSPRSGDLSVYWYQQSLDQGLQFLIQYYNGEERAKGNILERFSAQQFPDLHSELNLSSLELGDSALYFCASSVASESYEQYFGPGTRLTVT.

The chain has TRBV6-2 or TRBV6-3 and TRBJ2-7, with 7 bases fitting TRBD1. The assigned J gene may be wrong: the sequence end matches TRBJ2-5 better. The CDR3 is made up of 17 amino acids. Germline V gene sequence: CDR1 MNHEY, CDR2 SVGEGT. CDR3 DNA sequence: TGTGCCAGCAGTTACCTCCAGCGACAGGGTCAAATCGGGACCCAGTACTTC. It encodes CASSYLQRQGQIGTQYF.